The 7 T cell receptor beta chains below come from one sample, sequenced in a study of shared clonotypes between healthy human individuals. The protocol was immunoSEQ multiplex PCR, while the TCRdb copy is restricted to in-frame clones and leaves out a portion. The sample has about 2.1 million clones; over 85% are singletons. Naive CD8 populations comprised CD45RO-negative cells positively selected for CCR7, excluding terminally differentiated effector memory CD45RA+ cells. The specimen sequenced was naive CD8+ T cells from PBMCs. The receptors derive from a man between 18 and 35 years old in good health. Some clones in this sample may be carry-over from other donors' samples.

This clone was recorded only once. The CDR3 bases are TGTGCCAGCAGCTACTACAGGGGCGATATTAACTATGGCTACACCTTC. Translated: CASSYYRGDINYGYTF. The genes are TRBV7-2 and TRBJ1-2, with TRBD1 identical over 7 bases. Germline V gives CDR1 SGHTA, CDR2 FQGNSA. Trimming took 4 bases from V and 1 from J; bases not matched to a gene: 9. CDR3 length: 16 amino acids. The full variable domain, its missing parts supplied by reference TRBV7-2 and TRBJ1-2, is GAGVSQSPSNKVTEKGKDVELRCDPISGHTALYWYRQSLGQGLEFLIYFQGNSAPDKSGLPSDRFSAERTGGSVSTLTIQRTQQEDSAVYLCASSYYRGDINYGYTFGSGTRLTVV.

This clone was counted between two and nine times. V and J are TRBV9 and TRBJ1-2; D might be TRBD1 (5 bases). CDR3 length: 12 residues. Trimming pared 7 bases from V and 3 bases from J, leaving 10 bases between. The germline V gene has CDR1 SGDLS and CDR2 YYNGEE. The CDR3 DNA sequence: TGTGCCAGCGGCCGGGGCTACTATGGCTACACCTTC. As protein: CASGRGYYGYTF. The whole variable domain, remainder taken from reference TRBV9 and TRBJ1-2, is DSGVTQTPKHLITATGQRVTLRCSPRSGDLSVYWYQQSLDQGLQFLIQYYNGEERAKGNILERFSAQQFPDLHSELNLSSLELGDSALYFCASGRGYYGYTFGSGTRLTVV.

The genes are TRBV5-1 and TRBJ1-5; D is ambiguous. The CDR3 covers 16 residues. Trimming cost V 0 bases and J 4 bases, with 14 bases left between them. Germline V gene lookup returns CDR1 SGHRS and CDR2 YFSETQ. CDR3 residues: CASSLGEGVGNQPQHF. DNA for the CDR3: TGCGCCAGCAGCTTGGGGGAGGGAGTGGGGAATCAGCCCCAGCATTTT.

The rearrangement joins TRBV5-6 to TRBJ1-1; D call uncertain. Trimming stripped 7 bases from V and 10 bases from J, with 17 bases between. Germline V CDR1 and CDR2: SGHDT, YYEEEE. The CDR3 has 12 amino acids. In DNA, the CDR3 is TGTGCCAGCGGCCCGAACCGGGATCCAGCTTTCTTT. Translated: CASGPNRDPAFF.

This sequence joins TRBV5-1 and TRBJ1-1; 7 nucleotides agree with TRBD1. The CDR3 contains 15 residues. Germline V gene data show CDR1 as SGHRS and CDR2 as YFSETQ. V shed 4 bases, J shed 1 base, and the junction held 7 bases outside the gene matches. DNA of the CDR3: TGCGCCAGCAGCCCCTCACACAGGGGGAACACTGAAGCTTTCTTT. Translation gives CASSPSHRGNTEAFF.

This clone was picked up one time. The rearrangement links TRBV9 to TRBJ1-5, with D perhaps TRBD1 (6 bases). The germline V gene encodes CDR1 SGDLS and CDR2 YYNGEE. CDR3 length: 14 amino acids. Trimming stripped 4 bases from V and 6 bases from J, with 14 bases between. In DNA form, the CDR3 reads TGTGCCAGCAGCCTGAGTGGGGGGCTTCAGCCCCAGCATTTT. This translates into CASSLSGGLQPQHF.

The DNA of the CDR3 is TGTGCCACCAGCAGAGATGAAGGCAGGCTACTCTACGAGCAGTACTTC. This gives the protein CATSRDEGRLLYEQYF. The genes are TRBV15 and TRBJ2-7; no clear D gene. Germline CDR1 reads LNHNV; CDR2 reads YYDKDF (reference sequence). The CDR3 is 16 residues long. Trimming took 0 bases from V and 3 from J, leaving 15 bases between them.